These T cell receptor beta chains were read from a single sample in a study of T cells after yellow fever vaccination. TCRdb passed the 5' RACE reads through MiXCR, listing each CDR3 protein once. The sample lists 360,000 or so distinct CDR3 sequences; around a tenth were seen once. This sample comprised PBMCs, obtained on the day of the first yellow fever vaccination. The receptors were gathered from a young man who received the YFV17D yellow fever vaccine. The CDR3 runs from the conserved cysteine through the conserved F or W. A D gene is named only where the DNA matches it firmly. Clone size is stated in some rows and not others, as once, few, many or a class when expanded.

clone size,J gene,D gene,V gene,CDR3 DNA,CDR3 protein
many,TRBJ2-1,.,TRBV5-5,TGTGCCAGCAGCTTGGGTCCTGCCACCTACAATGAGCAGTTCTTC,CASSLGPATYNEQFF
.,TRBJ1-3,.,TRBV15,TGTGCCACCAGCGACTCCTCCGGGCGGGGAAACACCATATATTTT,CATSDSSGRGNTIYF
few,TRBJ2-2,TRBD1,TRBV7-2,TGTGCCAGCAGCTCGCTGACAGGGCACGGGGAGCTGTTTTTT,CASSSLTGHGELFF
.,TRBJ2-1,TRBD1,TRBV28,TGTGCCAGCAGTCCGCCCGGGACAGGTGCGTACAATGAGCAGTTCTTC,CASSPPGTGAYNEQFF
.,TRBJ2-1,TRBD1,TRBV5-4,TGTGCCAGCAGCTCGTTCGACAGGGACGATGAGCAGTTCTTC,CASSSFDRDDEQFF
few,TRBJ2-7,.,TRBV20-1,TGCAGTGCTAGAGATTGGATAACCTACGAGCAGTACTTC,CSARDWITYEQYF
.,TRBJ2-1,.,TRBV9,TGTGCCAGCAGCGGCCTATTATTCGACAATGAGCAGTTCTTC,CASSGLLFDNEQFF
.,TRBJ1-1,.,TRBV9,TGTGCCAGCAGCGTAGAGCCCTCTCAGGCGAACACTGAAGCTTTCTTT,CASSVEPSQANTEAFF
.,TRBJ2-3,.,TRBV3-1,TGTGCCACCCAGAAGGGACGATGGGGCACAGATACGCAGTATTTT,CATQKGRWGTDTQYF
.,TRBJ1-1,TRBD1,TRBV12-3/TRBV12-4,TGTGCCAGCAGTTTAGTGGGGACAGGGAATGAAGCTTTCTTT,CASSLVGTGNEAFF
few,TRBJ2-7,.,TRBV20-1,TGCAGTGCTAGATCAAGGATGTCCTACGAGCAGTACTTC,CSARSRMSYEQYF
.,TRBJ2-7,.,TRBV6-2/TRBV6-3,TGTGCCAGCAGTTATCCGGGCCCCCCTGGGTACGAGCAGTACTTC,CASSYPGPPGYEQYF
.,TRBJ1-2,.,TRBV9,TGTGCCAGCAGCGTAGAACCCCCCAGGGGCTACACCTTC,CASSVEPPRGYTF
few,TRBJ1-6,TRBD1,TRBV20-1,TGCAGTGCTAGAGGAGGACAGGGGTCCTCGGCCCTCTATTCACCCCTCCACTTT,CSARGGQGSSALYSPLHF
many,TRBJ2-2,.,TRBV27,TGTGCCACTGGGTCGGCCAACACCGGGGAGCTGTTTTTT,CATGSANTGELFF
.,TRBJ2-4,TRBD1,TRBV5-1,TGCGCCAGCAGCCCAGGGACAGACATAGCCAAAAACATTCAGTACTTC,CASSPGTDIAKNIQYF
.,TRBJ2-5,TRBD1,TRBV14,TGTGCCAGCAGCAGGGTCGGACAGGGGGAGACCCAGTACTTC,CASSRVGQGETQYF
few,TRBJ2-3,.,TRBV5-4,TGTGCCAGCAGCTTGGCGTCAGGTGGCGATACGCAGTATTTT,CASSLASGGDTQYF
.,TRBJ2-4,.,TRBV9,TGTACCAGCAGCAGAGGGGGATCCAAAAACATTCAGTACTTC,CTSSRGGSKNIQYF
.,TRBJ1-2,.,TRBV6-2/TRBV6-3,TGTGCCAGCAGTTACCCGGCAGCTAACTATGGCTACACCTTC,CASSYPAANYGYTF
few,TRBJ2-3,TRBD1,TRBV6-6,TGTGCCAGCAGGACAGGGATTGCAGATACGCAGTATTTT,CASRTGIADTQYF
.,TRBJ2-7,.,TRBV6-5,TGTGCCAGCAGTTACTCGGGGACACCTGACGAGCAGTACTTC,CASSYSGTPDEQYF
few,TRBJ2-7,.,TRBV4-3,TGCGCCAGCAGCCAAGGGCGGACGGTTCCCTACGAGCAGTACTTC,CASSQGRTVPYEQYF
few,TRBJ1-1,.,TRBV7-2,TGTGCCAGCAGCTTAGCAGGGGTGCGCACTGAAGCTTTCTTT,CASSLAGVRTEAFF
.,TRBJ2-3,TRBD1,TRBV7-2,TGTGCCAGCAGCATAAGACAGGGGGGGACAGATACGCAGTATTTT,CASSIRQGGTDTQYF
few,TRBJ2-1,.,TRBV20-1,TGCAGTGCTGAGACGCTCCCCTCCTACAATGAGCAGTTCTTC,CSAETLPSYNEQFF
.,TRBJ1-2,.,TRBV7-2,TGTGCCAGCAGCTTAACGTCGGGGATCGTTAACTATGGCTACACCTTC,CASSLTSGIVNYGYTF
few,TRBJ1-2,.,TRBV7-3,TGTGCCAGCAGCGGCCCGGGCACCGCAACGGGCTACACCTTC,CASSGPGTATGYTF
few,TRBJ2-5,TRBD1,TRBV12-3/TRBV12-4,TGTGCCAGCAGGTACAGGGGGACCAAGACCCAGTACTTC,CASRYRGTKTQYF
.,TRBJ1-1,.,TRBV7-8,TGTGCCAGCAGCCCCTCCCTGGGGACTGAAGCTTTCTTT,CASSPSLGTEAFF
few,TRBJ1-2,.,TRBV29-1,TGCAGCGTCGGTCCCACAGGGTCGAACTATGGCTACACCTTC,CSVGPTGSNYGYTF
.,TRBJ2-3,TRBD1,TRBV7-9,TGTGCCAGCAGCTACGGACAGGGGGGCACAGATACGCAGTATTTT,CASSYGQGGTDTQYF
.,TRBJ2-5,.,TRBV12-3/TRBV12-4,TGTGCCAGCAGGACATGGGAGCAAGAGACCCAGTACTTC,CASRTWEQETQYF
few,TRBJ2-7,TRBD1,TRBV5-4,TGTGCCAGCAGCTTGGTGGCACAGGGGCGGATAGAGCAGTACTTC,CASSLVAQGRIEQYF